This T cell receptor (beta chain) came from a study of blood T cells in healthy people across ages (dated by TCRdb to the mid-2010s). For the wider study: In model experiments, template switching captured about one uniquely barcoded TCR beta cDNA molecule for every two T cells. Donors were grouped into four age groups: young (average about 15 years), middle-aged (around 39), aged (around 62) and long-lived (82). Age-related changes in TCR beta repertoire diversity were measured in the study by deep sequencing normalized with unique cDNA molecular identifiers. The study analyzed two additional independent replicas of 1 million unique cDNA reads from the same blood draw for two donors, one aged 18 to 29 and one aged 80 or older. To avoid experimental bias, donors of different ages were distributed randomly across sequencing lanes. Paper-wide results and their limitations: The long-lived group showed more naive CD4+ T cells, fewer expanded clones and increased TCR diversity than the aged group, suggesting age selection. Because the CMV infection status of the donors was unknown, age-related changes in expanded clonotypes may potentially have been confounded. Estimates of total diversity based on one million sequenced T cells were regarded as lower bounds and as underestimates. Conclusive comparison of naive and antigen-experienced compartments was prevented by the profiling of bulk unsorted PBMCs. A strong correlation was found between observed TCR beta diversity and the percentage of naive T cells measured by flow cytometry. Observed TCR beta diversity per million T cells fell roughly linearly with age, and a significant reduction was already apparent by age approximately 40.

This clonotype was detected only a few times. No cognate antigen has been identified for it. No base quality values were provided; no much bigger clone lies one nucleotide off. Library preparation used 5' RACE. The run used an Illumina HiSeq 2500. A second PCR of roughly 7 to 11 cycles was performed with a sample-barcoded 5' primer and a J-beta primer mix. A template-switch 5' adaptor carrying 12 random nucleotides introduced a unique molecular identifier onto each TCR beta cDNA molecule. Each sample yielded at least 2.5 million CDR3-containing paired-end reads. First-strand cDNA synthesis was performed from all RNA using the Mint cDNA synthesis kit, with priming by a TRBC-specific oligonucleotide. All cDNA was treated with uracil-DNA glycosylase and then went through a first 18-cycle PCR with the universal primers M1SS and BC2_uni_R. On the authors' methods: For normalization, 1 million high-quality reads were randomly selected from each sample, with every read carrying a distinct molecular identifier. Instead of being binned into consensus sequences, reads that shared molecular identifiers were thrown out. MiTCR, with a Q25 quality threshold and the strictest error-elimination algorithm, was used for CDR3 identification, clonotype clustering and error correction. A nonparametric unseen species model with Euler transformation was used to estimate lower-bound total TCR beta diversity. TCRdb cleaned the public reads at Q25 with fastp, built clones with MiXCR and kept in-frame beta chains. Rows matching on CDR3 protein sequence are summarized as one entry with the most common DNA and genes. These V and J calls derive from TCRdb rather than the authors' analysis. The sample table records 650,000 to 1,000,000 distinct CDR3 sequences; about half of these occur just once. The leading ten clones occupy approximately 18% of the sample.

Looking up the germline V gene yields CDR1 SGHDN and CDR2 FVKESK. V is reduced by 5 bases and J by 12 bases, leaving a spacing of 14 bases between them. The CDR3 numbers 12 residues from cysteine through phenylalanine. The retained sequence is limited to the CDR3, 36 bases, with the frame set at the first base. Systemically healthy Caucasian individuals from Russia, about 38 in total and aged 6 to 90 years, were included as donors. Ten milliliters of peripheral blood were drawn from each donor into EDTA-treated Vacutainer tubes. Ficoll-Paque density-gradient centrifugation was used to isolate PBMCs, with at least 6.5 million per sample. Trizol reagent was used to extract total RNA from PBMCs, with at least 5.5 micrograms per sample. Naive CD45RAhigh/CD27high T cell percentages were measured by flow cytometry on a PBMC aliquot from every donor.

The sequence came from a man aged 80 or over in good health. The V and J genes are TRBV14 and TRBJ2-1, with the D gene call left open. The sequenced sample was blood. The nucleotide sequence reads TGTGCCAGCAGCTTCAACGCGATCGGGCAGTTCTTC. Translation gives CASSFNAIGQFF.